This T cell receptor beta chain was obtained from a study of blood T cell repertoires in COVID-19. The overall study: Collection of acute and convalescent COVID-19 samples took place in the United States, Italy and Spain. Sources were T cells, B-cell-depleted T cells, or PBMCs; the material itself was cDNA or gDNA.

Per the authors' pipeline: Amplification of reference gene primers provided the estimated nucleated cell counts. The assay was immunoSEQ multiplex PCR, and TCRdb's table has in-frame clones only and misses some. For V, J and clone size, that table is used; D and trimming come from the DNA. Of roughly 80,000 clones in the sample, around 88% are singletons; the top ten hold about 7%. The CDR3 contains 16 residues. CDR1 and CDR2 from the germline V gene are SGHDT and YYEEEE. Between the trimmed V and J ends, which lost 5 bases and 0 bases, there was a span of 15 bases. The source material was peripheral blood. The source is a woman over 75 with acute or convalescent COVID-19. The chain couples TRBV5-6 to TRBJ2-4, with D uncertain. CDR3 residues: CASSQEALTAKNIQYF. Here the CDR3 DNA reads TGTGCCAGCAGTCAAGAAGCTCTCACAGCCAAAAACATTCAGTACTTC. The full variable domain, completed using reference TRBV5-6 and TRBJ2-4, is DAGVTQSPTHLIKTRGQQVTLRCSPKSGHDTVSWYQQALGQGPQFIFQYYEEEERQRGNFPDRFSGHQFPNYSSELNVNALLLGDSALYLCASSQEALTAKNIQYFGAGTRLSVL.